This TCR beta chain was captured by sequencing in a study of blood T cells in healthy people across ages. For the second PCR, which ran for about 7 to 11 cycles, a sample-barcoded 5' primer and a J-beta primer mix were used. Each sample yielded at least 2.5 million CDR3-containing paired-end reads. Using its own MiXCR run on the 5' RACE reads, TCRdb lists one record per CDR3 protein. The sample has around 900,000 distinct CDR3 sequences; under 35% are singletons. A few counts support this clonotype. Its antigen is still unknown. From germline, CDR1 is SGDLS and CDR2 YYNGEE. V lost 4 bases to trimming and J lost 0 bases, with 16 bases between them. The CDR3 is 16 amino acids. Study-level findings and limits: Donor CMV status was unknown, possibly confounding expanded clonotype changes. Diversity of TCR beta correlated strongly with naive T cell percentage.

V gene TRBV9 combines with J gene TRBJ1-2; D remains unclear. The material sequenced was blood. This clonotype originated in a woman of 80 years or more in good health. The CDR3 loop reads CASSRDGQITNYGYTF. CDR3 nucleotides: TGTGCCAGCAGCCGCGACGGCCAGATCACTAACTATGGCTACACCTTC.